One and the same sample provided the 5 T cell receptor beta chains below, sequenced in a study of blood T cell repertoires in COVID-19. Measured with immunoSEQ multiplex PCR; TCRdb has only the in-frame clones, and not every one. The sample has 200,000 to 300,000 clones; approximately 84% are singletons. Material: peripheral blood. The receptor set was obtained from a man aged 50 or older with acute or convalescent COVID-19.

This sequence joins TRBV29-1 and TRBJ1-1, with a weak D call TRBD1 (5 bases). Germline lookup yields CDR1 SQVTM and CDR2 ANQGSEA. The CDR3 extends over 13 amino acids. The V end lost 2 bases, the J end lost 8 bases, and 15 bases lay between the germline ends. CDR3 nucleotide sequence: TGCAGCGTTGAACGGCCCCGCAGGGTAGAAGCTTTCTTT. Translating it yields CSVERPRRVEAFF.

The gene calls are TRBV13 and TRBJ2-2; D perhaps matches TRBD2 (6 bases). This CDR3 is 16 amino acids long. Germline V CDR1 and CDR2: PRHDT, FYEKMQ (reference sequence). V was pared by 5 bases and J by 2 bases, with 15 bases between. The CDR3 sequence: CASSPPIGGNTGELFF. The CDR3 region has the DNA TGTGCCAGCAGCCCCCCGATCGGGGGTAACACCGGGGAGCTGTTTTTT.

This clone was counted between two and nine times. The chain employs TRBV3-1 (or the pseudogene TRBV3-2) and TRBJ2-3, with D uncertain. CDR1 LGHDT and CDR2 YNNKEL come from the germline V gene (reference sequence). This CDR3 comprises 15 residues. The germline V and J ends were trimmed by 4 bases and 4 bases, with 15 bases remaining between them. DNA for the CDR3: TGTGCCAGCAGCCCTTCTAGATCGCATGCAGATACGCAGTATTTT. Protein product: CASSPSRSHADTQYF.

The CDR3 sequence: CAWSGQSRNSPLHF. The DNA for the CDR3 is TGTGCCTGGAGTGGTCAGTCCCGAAATTCACCCCTCCACTTT. The chain couples TRBV30 to TRBJ1-6; unclear D gene. Germline V gene sequence: CDR1 GTSNPN, CDR2 SVGIG (reference sequence). The CDR3 consists of 14 residues. V lost 1 base, J lost 7 bases, and 11 bases lay in between.

The genes are TRBV4-2 and TRBJ1-1; TRBD1 might be the D (6 bases). The CDR3 spans 12 residues. Deletions cut 6 bases from V and 3 bases from J, with 8 bases between. The germline V gene has CDR1 LGHNA and CDR2 YNFKEQ. The CDR3 nucleotides are TGTGCCAGCAGTAACAGGGACACTGAAGCTTTCTTT. It encodes CASSNRDTEAFF.